This T cell receptor beta chain was recorded in a study of tumor-infiltrating lymphocytes in oesophageal squamous cell carcinoma. Many counts were recorded for this clonotype. Unmatched junction bases numbered 2, after V lost 6 bases and J lost 0 bases. This CDR3 has 14 amino acids. TCRdb ran MiXCR on the PCR reads and lists one entry per CDR3 protein. The sample shows some 20,000 distinct CDR3 sequences, around 40% of them seen only once. The sequenced sample consisted of normal esophageal tissue next to the tumor. The TCR sequence derives from a female donor with esophageal squamous cell carcinoma. The chain links TRBV12-3 or TRBV12-4 to TRBJ2-3, with 8 bases that match TRBD1. The CDR3 region is CASSDRGSTDTQYF. The CDR3 nucleotides read TGTGCCAGCAGCGACAGGGGAAGCACAGATACGCAGTATTTT.